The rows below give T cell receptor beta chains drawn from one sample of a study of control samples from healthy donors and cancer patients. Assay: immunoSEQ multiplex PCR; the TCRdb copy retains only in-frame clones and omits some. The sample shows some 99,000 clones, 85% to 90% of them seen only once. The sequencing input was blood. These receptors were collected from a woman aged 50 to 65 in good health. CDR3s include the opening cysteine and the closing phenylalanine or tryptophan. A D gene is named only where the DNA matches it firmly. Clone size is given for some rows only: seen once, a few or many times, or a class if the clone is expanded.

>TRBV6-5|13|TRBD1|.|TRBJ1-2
CASRLRTGTGNTF
TGTGCCAGCAGATTAAGGACAGGGACGGGTAACACCTTC
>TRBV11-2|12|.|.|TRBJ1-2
CASSSSHYGYTF
TGTGCCAGCAGTTCAAGCCACTATGGCTACACCTTC
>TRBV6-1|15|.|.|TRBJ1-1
CASSEIGVRDTEAFF
TGTGCCAGCAGTGAAATCGGGGTTCGCGACACTGAAGCTTTCTTT
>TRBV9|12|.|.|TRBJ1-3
CASSPTGNTIYF
TGTGCCAGCAGCCCTACTGGAAACACCATATATTTT
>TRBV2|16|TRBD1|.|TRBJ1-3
CAVDPGQGSTGNTIYF
TGTGCCGTAGATCCCGGACAGGGATCCACTGGAAACACCATATATTTT
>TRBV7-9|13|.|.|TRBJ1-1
CASSLALGLGAFF
TGTGCCAGCAGCTTAGCCTTGGGGCTGGGGGCTTTCTTT
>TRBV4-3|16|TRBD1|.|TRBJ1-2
CASSHVGTGRGYGYTF
TGCGCCAGCAGCCATGTGGGGACAGGGAGGGGTTATGGCTACACCTTC
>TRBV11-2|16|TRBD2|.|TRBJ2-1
CASSSIAGGNYNEQFF
TGTGCCAGCAGTTCCATAGCGGGAGGGAACTACAATGAGCAGTTCTTC
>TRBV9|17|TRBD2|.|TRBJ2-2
CASSVSPITGTIGELFF
TGTGCCAGCAGCGTATCCCCCATTACGGGGACTATCGGGGAGCTGTTTTTT
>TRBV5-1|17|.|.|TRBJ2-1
CASSLAGQGRFVNEQFF
TGCGCCAGCAGCTTGGCCGGTCAGGGCAGGTTTGTCAATGAGCAGTTCTTC
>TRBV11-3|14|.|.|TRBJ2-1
CASSLVGAYNEQFF
TGTGCCAGCAGCTTAGTAGGGGCATACAATGAGCAGTTCTTC
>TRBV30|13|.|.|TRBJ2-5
CAWNRPGQETQYF
TGTGCCTGGAACCGACCGGGACAAGAGACCCAGTACTTC
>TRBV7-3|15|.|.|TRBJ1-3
CASSLGTGGGNTIYF
TGTGCCAGCAGCTTAGGAACAGGCGGAGGAAACACCATATATTTT
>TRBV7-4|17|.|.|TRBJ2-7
CASSLVSPIGGSYEQYF
TGTGCCAGCAGCTTAGTCTCTCCCATCGGTGGGTCCTACGAGCAGTACTTC
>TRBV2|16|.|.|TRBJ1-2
CASSEAGPESSYGYTF
TGTGCCAGCAGTGAAGCCGGCCCGGAGAGCTCCTATGGCTACACCTTC
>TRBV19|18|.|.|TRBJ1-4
CASRRLWTERATNEKLFF
TGTGCCAGCCGACGCCTTTGGACGGAGAGAGCAACTAATGAAAAACTGTTTTTT
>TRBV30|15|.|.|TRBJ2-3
CAWVPTGIGTDTQYF
TGTGCCTGGGTACCTACAGGGATAGGCACAGATACGCAGTATTTT
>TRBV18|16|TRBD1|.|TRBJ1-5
CASSPLGQGAHQPQHF
TGTGCCAGCTCACCATTGGGACAGGGGGCGCATCAGCCCCAGCATTTT
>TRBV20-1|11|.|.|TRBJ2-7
CSGRADGEQYF
TGCAGTGGGCGGGCCGACGGCGAGCAGTACTTC
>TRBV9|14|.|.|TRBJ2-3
CASSVGTSTDTQYF
TGTGCCAGCAGCGTAGGGACTAGCACAGATACGCAGTATTTT
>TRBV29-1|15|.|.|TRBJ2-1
CSVVPGDTTYNEQFF
TGCAGCGTTGTGCCCGGGGACACCACCTACAATGAGCAGTTCTTC
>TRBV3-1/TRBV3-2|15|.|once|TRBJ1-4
CASSQGGHREEKLFF
TGTGCCAGCAGCCAAGGGGGGCACAGGGAGGAGAAACTGTTTTTT
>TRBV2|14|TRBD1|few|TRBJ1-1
CASSKRGQGREAFF
TGTGCCAGCAGTAAAAGGGGGCAGGGGCGCGAAGCTTTCTTT
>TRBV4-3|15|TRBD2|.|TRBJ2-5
CASSQGSGIQETQYF
TGCGCCAGCAGCCAAGGTAGCGGGATCCAAGAGACCCAGTACTTC
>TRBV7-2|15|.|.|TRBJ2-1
CASSLRRASYNEQFF
TGTGCCAGCAGCTTAAGGAGGGCATCCTACAATGAGCAGTTCTTC
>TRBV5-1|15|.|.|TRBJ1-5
CASSCKGPGNQPQHF
TGCGCCAGCAGCTGCAAGGGACCCGGGAACCAGCCCCAGCATTTT
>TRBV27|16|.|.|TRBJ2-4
CASSPYYLGNQNIQYF
TGTGCCAGCAGCCCCTATTACCTAGGAAACCAAAACATTCAGTACTTC
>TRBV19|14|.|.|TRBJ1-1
CASRDQGSLGEAFF
TGTGCCAGTAGAGATCAGGGGTCCCTGGGTGAAGCTTTCTTT
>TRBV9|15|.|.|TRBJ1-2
CASSLTPTGNYGYTF
TGTGCCAGCAGCCTGACCCCGACGGGCAACTATGGCTACACCTTC
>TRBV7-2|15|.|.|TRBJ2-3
CASSLVSEAADTQYF
TGTGCCAGCAGCTTAGTTTCAGAGGCGGCAGATACGCAGTATTTT
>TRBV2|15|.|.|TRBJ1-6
CARSQGGSYNSPLHF
TGTGCCCGAAGTCAAGGAGGGAGCTATAATTCACCCCTCCACTTT
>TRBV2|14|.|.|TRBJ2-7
CASSRQGGTYEQYF
TGTGCCAGCAGTAGACAGGGAGGAACCTACGAGCAGTACTTC
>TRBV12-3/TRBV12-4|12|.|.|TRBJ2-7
CASRLQAYEQYF
TGTGCCAGCAGACTACAGGCGTACGAGCAGTACTTC
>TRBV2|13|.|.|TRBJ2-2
CASTQGNTGELFF
TGTGCCAGCACTCAGGGGAACACCGGGGAGCTGTTTTTT
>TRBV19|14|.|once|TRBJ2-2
CATGQEGRPGELFF
TGTGCCACGGGACAAGAGGGCAGGCCCGGGGAGCTGTTTTTT
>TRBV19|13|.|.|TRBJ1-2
CASRERSAYGYTF
TGTGCCAGCCGGGAGCGCTCTGCGTATGGCTACACCTTC
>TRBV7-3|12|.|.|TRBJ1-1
CASSPIGTEAFF
TGTGCCAGCAGCCCCATCGGAACAGAAGCTTTCTTT
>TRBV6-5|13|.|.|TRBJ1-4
CASRGKGNEKLFF
TGTGCCAGCAGAGGGAAGGGTAATGAAAAACTGTTTTTT
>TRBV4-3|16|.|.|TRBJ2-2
CASSQEGGHRTGELFF
TGCGCCAGCAGCCAAGAGGGGGGGCATCGCACCGGGGAGCTGTTTTTT
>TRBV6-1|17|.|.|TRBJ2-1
CASSEELTLSSYNEQFF
TGTGCCAGCAGTGAAGAGCTCACCCTGAGCTCCTACAATGAGCAGTTCTTC
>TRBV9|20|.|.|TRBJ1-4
CASSASLSARTQATNEKLFF
TGTGCCAGCAGTGCCTCCCTTTCGGCTCGAACACAGGCAACTAATGAAAAACTGTTTTTT
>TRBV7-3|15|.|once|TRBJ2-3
CASSLVGATTDTQYF
TGTGCCAGCAGTCTAGTGGGGGCAACCACAGATACGCAGTATTTT
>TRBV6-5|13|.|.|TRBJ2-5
CASSFTGMETQYF
TGTGCCAGCAGTTTTACAGGGATGGAGACCCAGTACTTC
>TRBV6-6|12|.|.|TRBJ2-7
CASTEDAYEQYF
TGTGCCAGCACCGAGGACGCTTACGAGCAGTACTTC
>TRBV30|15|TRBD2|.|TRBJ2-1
CAWSVREDASNEQFF
TGTGCCTGGAGTGTACGGGAGGACGCCTCCAATGAGCAGTTCTTC
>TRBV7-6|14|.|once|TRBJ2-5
CASSSYARQETQYF
TGTGCCAGCAGTTCCTACGCCCGCCAAGAGACCCAGTACTTC
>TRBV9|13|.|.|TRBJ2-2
CASTETGTGELFF
TGTGCCAGCACCGAAACCGGGACCGGGGAGCTGTTTTTT
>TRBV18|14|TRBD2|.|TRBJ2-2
CASSQSGDTGELFF
TGTGCCAGCTCACAGAGCGGGGACACCGGGGAGCTGTTTTTT
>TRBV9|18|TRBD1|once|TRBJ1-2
CASSVSGTGLRTNYGYTF
TGTGCCAGCAGCGTATCCGGGACAGGGCTCAGGACTAACTATGGCTACACCTTC
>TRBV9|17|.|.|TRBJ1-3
CASSVDWRAGIGNTIYF
TGTGCCAGCAGCGTAGACTGGAGGGCAGGGATTGGAAACACCATATATTTT
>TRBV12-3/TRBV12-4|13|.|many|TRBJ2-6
CASGGSGANVLTF
TGTGCCAGCGGGGGCTCTGGGGCCAACGTCCTGACTTTC
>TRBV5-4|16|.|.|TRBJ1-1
CASSLDRTEMNTEAFF
TGTGCCAGCAGCTTGGACCGGACAGAGATGAACACTGAAGCTTTCTTT
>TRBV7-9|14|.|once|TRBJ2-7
CASSPRDTSYEQYF
TGTGCCAGCAGCCCGAGGGACACCTCCTACGAGCAGTACTTC
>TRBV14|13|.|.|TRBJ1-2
CASSYEVWYGYTF
TGTGCCAGCAGCTATGAAGTTTGGTATGGCTACACCTTC
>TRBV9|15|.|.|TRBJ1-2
CASQKSTDSNYGYTF
TGTGCCAGCCAAAAGTCGACAGATTCTAACTATGGCTACACCTTC
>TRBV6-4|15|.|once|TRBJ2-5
CAKMPGMVGQETQYF
TGTGCCAAGATGCCAGGGATGGTGGGACAAGAGACCCAGTACTTC
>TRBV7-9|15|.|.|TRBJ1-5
CASSRAGAENQPQHF
TGTGCCAGCAGCCGCGCGGGGGCAGAGAATCAGCCCCAGCATTTT
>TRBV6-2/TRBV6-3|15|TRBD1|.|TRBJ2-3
CASSPGQGNTDTQYF
TGTGCCAGCAGCCCGGGACAGGGGAACACAGATACGCAGTATTTT
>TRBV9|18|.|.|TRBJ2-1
CASSDHPRDSYSYNEQFF
TGTGCCAGCAGCGACCACCCCCGGGACTCTTACTCCTACAATGAGCAGTTCTTC
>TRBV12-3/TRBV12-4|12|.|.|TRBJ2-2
CASFYVAGELFF
TGTGCCAGCTTCTATGTTGCCGGGGAGCTGTTTTTT